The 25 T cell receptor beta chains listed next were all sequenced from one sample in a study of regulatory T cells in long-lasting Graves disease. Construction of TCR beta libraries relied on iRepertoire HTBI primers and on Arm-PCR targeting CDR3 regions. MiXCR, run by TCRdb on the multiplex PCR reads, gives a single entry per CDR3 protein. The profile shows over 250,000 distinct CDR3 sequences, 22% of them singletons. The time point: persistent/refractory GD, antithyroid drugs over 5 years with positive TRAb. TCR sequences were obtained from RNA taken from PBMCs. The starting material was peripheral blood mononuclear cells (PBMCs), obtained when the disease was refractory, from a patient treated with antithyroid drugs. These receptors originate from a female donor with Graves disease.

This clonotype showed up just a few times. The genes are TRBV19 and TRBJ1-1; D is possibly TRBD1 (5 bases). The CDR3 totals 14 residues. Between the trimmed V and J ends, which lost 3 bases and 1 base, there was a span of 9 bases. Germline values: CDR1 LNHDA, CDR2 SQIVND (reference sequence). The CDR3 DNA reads TGTGCCAGTAGTATCGGACACCCGAACACTGAAGCTTTCTTT. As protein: CASSIGHPNTEAFF. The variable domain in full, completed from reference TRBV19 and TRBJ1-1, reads DGGITQSPKYLFRKEGQNVTLSCEQNLNHDAMYWYRQDPGQGLRLIYYSQIVNDFQKGDIAEGYSVSREKKESFPLTVTSAQKNPTAFYLCASSIGHPNTEAFFGQGTRLTVV.

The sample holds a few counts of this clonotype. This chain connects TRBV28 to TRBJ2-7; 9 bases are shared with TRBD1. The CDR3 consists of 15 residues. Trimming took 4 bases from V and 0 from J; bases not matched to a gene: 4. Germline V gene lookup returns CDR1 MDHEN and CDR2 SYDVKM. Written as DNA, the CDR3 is TGTGCCAGCAGTTGGGACAGGGTCAACTCCTACGAGCAGTACTTC. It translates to CASSWDRVNSYEQYF.

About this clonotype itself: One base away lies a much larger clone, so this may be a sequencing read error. This chain's CDR3 is CSVELDDLNTGELFF. CDR3 coding DNA: TGCAGCGTTGAGCTAGACGACCTTAACACCGGGGAGCTGTTTTTT. The V gene is TRBV29-1, the J gene TRBJ2-2; unclear D gene. This CDR3 has 15 amino acids. Trimming shortened V by 3 bases and J by 2 bases, and 13 bases separated the two germline ends. Germline-derived CDR1 and CDR2 are SQVTM and ANQGSEA.

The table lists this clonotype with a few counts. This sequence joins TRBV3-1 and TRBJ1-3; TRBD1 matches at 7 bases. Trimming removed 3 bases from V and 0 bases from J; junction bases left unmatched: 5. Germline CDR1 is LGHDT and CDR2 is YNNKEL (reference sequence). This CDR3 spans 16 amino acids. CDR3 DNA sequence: TGTGCCAGCAGCCAGTCGGGACAGAGCTCTGGAAACACCATATATTTT. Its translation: CASSQSGQSSGNTIYF.

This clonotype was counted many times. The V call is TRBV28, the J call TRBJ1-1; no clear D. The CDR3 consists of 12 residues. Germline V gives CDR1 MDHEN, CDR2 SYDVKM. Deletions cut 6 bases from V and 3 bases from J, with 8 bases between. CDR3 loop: CASRVEYTEAFF. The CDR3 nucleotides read TGTGCCAGCAGGGTGGAGTACACTGAAGCTTTCTTT.

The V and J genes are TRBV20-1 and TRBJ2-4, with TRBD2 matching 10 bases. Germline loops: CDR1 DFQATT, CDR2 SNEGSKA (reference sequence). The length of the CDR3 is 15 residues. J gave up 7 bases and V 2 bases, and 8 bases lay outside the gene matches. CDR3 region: CSARLPSGSPNIQYF. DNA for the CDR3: TGCAGTGCTAGACTCCCTAGCGGGAGCCCCAACATTCAGTACTTC.

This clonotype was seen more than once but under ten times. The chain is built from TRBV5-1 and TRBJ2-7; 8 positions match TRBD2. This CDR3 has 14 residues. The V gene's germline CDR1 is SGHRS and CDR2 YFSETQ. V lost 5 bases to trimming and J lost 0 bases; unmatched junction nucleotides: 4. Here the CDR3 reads CASREREGSYEQYF. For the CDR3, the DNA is TGCGCCAGCAGGGAACGGGAGGGCTCCTACGAGCAGTACTTC.

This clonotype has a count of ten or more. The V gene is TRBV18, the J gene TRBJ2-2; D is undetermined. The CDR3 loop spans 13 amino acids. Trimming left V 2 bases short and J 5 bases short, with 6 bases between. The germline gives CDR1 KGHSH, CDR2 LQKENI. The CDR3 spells CASSPIGTGELFF. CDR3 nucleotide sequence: TGTGCCAGCTCACCAATCGGGACCGGGGAGCTGTTTTTT.

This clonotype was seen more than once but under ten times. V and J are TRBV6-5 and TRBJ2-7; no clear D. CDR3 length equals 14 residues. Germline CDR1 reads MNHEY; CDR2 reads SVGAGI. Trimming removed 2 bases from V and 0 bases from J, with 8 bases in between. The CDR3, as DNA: TGTGCCAGCAGTTACGAGCCACTCTCCTACGAGCAGTACTTC. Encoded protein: CASSYEPLSYEQYF.

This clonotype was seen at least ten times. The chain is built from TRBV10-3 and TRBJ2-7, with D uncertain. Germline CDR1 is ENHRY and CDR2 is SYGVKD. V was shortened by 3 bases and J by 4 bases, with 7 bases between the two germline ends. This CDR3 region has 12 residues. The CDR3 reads CAISDREYEQYF. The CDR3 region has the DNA TGTGCCATCAGTGATCGAGAGTACGAGCAGTACTTC.

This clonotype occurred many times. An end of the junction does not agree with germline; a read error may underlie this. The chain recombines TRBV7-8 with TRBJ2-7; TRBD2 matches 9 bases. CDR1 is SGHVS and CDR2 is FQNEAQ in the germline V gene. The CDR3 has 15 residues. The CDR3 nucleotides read TGTACCAGCAGCTTAGGGCTTAGCGGGAGCTACGAGCAGTACTTC. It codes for CTSSLGLSGSYEQYF.

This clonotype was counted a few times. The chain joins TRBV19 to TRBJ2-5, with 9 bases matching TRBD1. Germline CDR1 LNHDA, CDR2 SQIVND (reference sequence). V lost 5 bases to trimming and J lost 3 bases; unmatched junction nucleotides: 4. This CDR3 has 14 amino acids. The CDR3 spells CASSPWDREETQYF. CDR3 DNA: TGTGCCAGTAGTCCTTGGGACAGGGAAGAGACCCAGTACTTC.

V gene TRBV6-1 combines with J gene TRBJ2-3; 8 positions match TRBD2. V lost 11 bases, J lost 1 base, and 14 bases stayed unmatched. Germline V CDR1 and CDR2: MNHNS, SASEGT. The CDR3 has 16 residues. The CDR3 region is CAASSGGLVGTDTQYF. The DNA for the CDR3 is TGTGCCGCTTCAAGTGGGGGACTAGTTGGCACAGATACGCAGTATTTT.

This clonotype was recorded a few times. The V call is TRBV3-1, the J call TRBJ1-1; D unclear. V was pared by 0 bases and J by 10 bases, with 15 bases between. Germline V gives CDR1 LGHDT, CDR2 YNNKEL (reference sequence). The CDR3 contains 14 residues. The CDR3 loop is CASSQDVGRVGAFF. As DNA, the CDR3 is TGTGCCAGCAGCCAAGACGTGGGGAGGGTGGGAGCTTTCTTT.

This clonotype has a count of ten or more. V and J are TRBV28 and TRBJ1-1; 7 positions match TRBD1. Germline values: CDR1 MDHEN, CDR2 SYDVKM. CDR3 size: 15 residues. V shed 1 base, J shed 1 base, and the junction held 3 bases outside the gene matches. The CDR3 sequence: CASSLFGTANTEAFF. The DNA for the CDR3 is TGTGCCAGCAGTTTATTTGGGACAGCGAACACTGAAGCTTTCTTT.

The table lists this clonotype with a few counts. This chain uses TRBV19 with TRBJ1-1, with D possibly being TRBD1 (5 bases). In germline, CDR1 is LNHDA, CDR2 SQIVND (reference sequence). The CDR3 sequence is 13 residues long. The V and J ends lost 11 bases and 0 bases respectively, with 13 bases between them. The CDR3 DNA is TGTGCCGCCGGGGGTGGAGTGAACACTGAAGCTTTCTTT. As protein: CAAGGGVNTEAFF.

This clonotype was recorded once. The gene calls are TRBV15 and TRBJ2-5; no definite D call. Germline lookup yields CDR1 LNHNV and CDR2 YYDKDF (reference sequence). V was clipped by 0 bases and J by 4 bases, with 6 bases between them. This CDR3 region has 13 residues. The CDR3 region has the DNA TGTGCCACCAGCAGAGATCAAGCAGAGACCCAGTACTTC. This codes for CATSRDQAETQYF.

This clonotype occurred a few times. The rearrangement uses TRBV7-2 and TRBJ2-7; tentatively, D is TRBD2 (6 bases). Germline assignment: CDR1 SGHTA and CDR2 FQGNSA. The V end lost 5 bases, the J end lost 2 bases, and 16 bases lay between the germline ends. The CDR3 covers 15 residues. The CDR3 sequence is CASSLRKGGAYEQYF. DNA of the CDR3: TGTGCCAGCAGCCTAAGGAAAGGAGGGGCCTACGAGCAGTACTTC.

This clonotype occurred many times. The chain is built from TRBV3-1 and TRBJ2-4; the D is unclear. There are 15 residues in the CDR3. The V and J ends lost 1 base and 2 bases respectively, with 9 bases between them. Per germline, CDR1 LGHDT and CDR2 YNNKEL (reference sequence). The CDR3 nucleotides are TGTGCCAGCAGCCAAGGAGGAAGAACCAAAAACATTCAGTACTTC. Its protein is CASSQGGRTKNIQYF.

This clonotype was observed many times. CDR3 sequence reads: CASRPHRVPLQETQYF. DNA of the CDR3: TGTGCCAGCAGGCCACACAGGGTGCCCCTCCAAGAGACCCAGTACTTC. V gene TRBV28 combines with J gene TRBJ2-5, with a possible D match to TRBD1 (6 bases). The germline gives CDR1 MDHEN, CDR2 SYDVKM. CDR3 length: 16 residues. Trimming left V 6 bases short and J 1 base short, with 18 bases between.

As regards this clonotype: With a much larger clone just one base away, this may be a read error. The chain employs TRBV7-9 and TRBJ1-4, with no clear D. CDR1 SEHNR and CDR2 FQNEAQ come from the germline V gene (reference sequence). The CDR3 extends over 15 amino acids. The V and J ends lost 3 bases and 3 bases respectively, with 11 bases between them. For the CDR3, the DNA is TGTGCCAGCAGCTTGACCGGGAGCCCTAATGAAAAACTGTTTTTT. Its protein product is CASSLTGSPNEKLFF.

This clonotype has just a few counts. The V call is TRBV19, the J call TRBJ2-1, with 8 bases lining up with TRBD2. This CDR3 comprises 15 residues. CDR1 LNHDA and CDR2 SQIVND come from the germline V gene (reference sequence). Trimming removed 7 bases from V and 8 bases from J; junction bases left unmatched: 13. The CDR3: CASILTGGESHEQFF. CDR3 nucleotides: TGTGCCAGTATTCTAACGGGAGGGGAATCTCATGAGCAGTTCTTC.

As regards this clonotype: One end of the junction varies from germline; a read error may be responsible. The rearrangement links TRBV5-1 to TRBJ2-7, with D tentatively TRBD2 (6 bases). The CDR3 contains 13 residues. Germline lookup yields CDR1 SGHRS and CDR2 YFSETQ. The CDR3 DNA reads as TGTGCCAGCCGCCGGGAGACAACCTACGAGCAGTACTTC. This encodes CASRRETTYEQYF.

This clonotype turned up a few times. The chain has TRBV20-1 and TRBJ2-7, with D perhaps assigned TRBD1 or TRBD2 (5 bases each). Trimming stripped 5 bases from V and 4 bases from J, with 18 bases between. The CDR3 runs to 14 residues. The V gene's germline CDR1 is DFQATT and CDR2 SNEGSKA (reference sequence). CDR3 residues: CSADPGPISYEQYF. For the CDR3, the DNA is TGCAGTGCTGATCCGGGACCCATTTCGTACGAGCAGTACTTC.

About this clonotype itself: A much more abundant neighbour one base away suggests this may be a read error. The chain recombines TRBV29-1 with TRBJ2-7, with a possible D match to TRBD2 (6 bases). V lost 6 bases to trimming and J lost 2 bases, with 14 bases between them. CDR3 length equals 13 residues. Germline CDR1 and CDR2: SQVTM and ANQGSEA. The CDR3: CSVRLEGTYEQYF. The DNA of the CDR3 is TGCAGCGTGCGACTAGAGGGGACCTACGAGCAGTACTTC.